This T cell receptor (beta chain) emerged from a study of blood T cells in healthy people across ages. Study information: Every two T cells gave about one barcoded beta molecule via template switching. Study-wide results and limits: There was a strong correlation between TCR beta diversity and naive T cell percentage. Greater diversity and more naive CD4+ cells were seen in long-lived donors than in aged donors.

Germline V lookup: CDR1 MNHEY, CDR2 SVGEGT. This CDR3 is 18 amino acids long. With regard to this clonotype: Its antigen is not identified. The junction departs from the called germline gene at one end, perhaps through a read error.

It was with a sample-barcoded 5' primer and a J-beta primer mix that a second PCR of roughly 7 to 12 cycles was run. From the 5' RACE reads, TCRdb called clonotypes with MiXCR, one entry per CDR3 protein. The sample contains approximately 900,000 distinct CDR3 sequences, around 48% of which appear only once. The receptor was derived from a man aged 25 to 40 in good health. The gene calls are TRBV6-2 or TRBV6-3 and TRBJ1-5; TRBD1 agrees at 8 bases. Sequenced sample: blood. DNA for the CDR3: TGTGCCAGCAGTTACTCGAGCCGCCGGACAGGGTGGAATCAGCTCCAGCATTTT. Encoded protein: CASSYSSRRTGWNQLQHF.